The 19 T cell receptor beta chains in this list originate from one sample, sequenced in a study of blood T cell repertoires in COVID-19. Some clones are missing from TCRdb's copy, which holds only in-frame ones; the method was immunoSEQ multiplex PCR. The table records 250,000 or so clones, about 87% of them present only once. The sample comprised peripheral blood. The source is a woman aged 30 to 39 with COVID-19, enrolled during active disease.

The V call is TRBV6-5, the J call TRBJ2-2; 7 nucleotides line up with TRBD1. This CDR3 region has 14 residues. Trimming removed 9 bases from V and 3 bases from J; junction bases left unmatched: 7. Germline CDR1 reads MNHEY; CDR2 reads SVGAGI. DNA of the CDR3: TGTGCCAGTCGGGACAGATGGGACACCGGGGAGCTGTTTTTT. Amino acids: CASRDRWDTGELFF.

The J gene is TRBJ2-5, the V gene TRBV29-1; 7 bases are a match to TRBD1. This CDR3 contains 12 residues. Germline assignment: CDR1 SQVTM and CDR2 ANQGSEA. Trimming at V came to 7 bases and at J to 4 bases, leaving 6 bases not matched to a gene. The DNA of the CDR3 is TGCAGCGCCGACAGGGAAGGAGAGACCCAGTACTTC. Translated: CSADREGETQYF.

V is TRBV6-2 or TRBV6-3 and J is TRBJ2-7; 9 bases are a match to TRBD1. This CDR3 spans 15 amino acids. Germline CDR1 reads MNHEY; CDR2 reads SVGEGT. Unmatched junction bases numbered 9, after V lost 5 bases and J lost 4 bases. This CDR3 is CASSDTYRGPYEQYV. The CDR3 DNA follows: TGTGCCAGCAGTGACACCTACAGGGGGCCTTACGAGCAGTACGTC.

J is TRBJ2-3 and V is TRBV25-1, with TRBD1 identical over 8 bases. The CDR3 runs to 14 residues. CDR1 MGHDK and CDR2 SYGVNS come from the germline V gene. With V trimmed by 8 bases and J by 2 bases, 6 bases remained unmatched. The CDR3 is CASGRGLATDTQYF. CDR3 coding DNA: TGTGCCAGCGGCAGGGGGCTGGCCACAGATACGCAGTATTTT.

This clone has a single count. The chain carries TRBV7-2 and TRBJ2-1, with D tentatively TRBD2 (6 bases). The CDR3 consists of 15 residues. CDR1 is SGHTA and CDR2 is FQGNSA in the germline V gene. V dropped 3 bases and J dropped 1 base, with 10 bases sitting between them. CDR3 residues: CASSFRETSYNEQFF. The CDR3 DNA reads as TGTGCCAGCAGCTTCCGGGAGACGTCCTACAATGAGCAGTTCTTC.

The chain carries TRBV7-2 and TRBJ2-1; D may be TRBD2 (5 bases). Germline V CDR1 and CDR2: SGHTA, FQGNSA. This CDR3 region has 16 residues. Trimming left V 1 base short and J 7 bases short, with 17 bases between. This CDR3 reads CASSLGWESGVNEQFF. As DNA, the CDR3 is TGTGCCAGCAGCTTAGGTTGGGAGTCAGGCGTAAATGAGCAGTTCTTC.

The V gene is TRBV7-2, the J gene TRBJ2-7; 7 nucleotides agree with TRBD2. The CDR3 has 14 amino acids. V shed 5 bases, J shed 0 bases, and the junction held 4 bases outside the gene matches. From germline, CDR1 is SGHTA and CDR2 FQGNSA. For the CDR3, the DNA is TGTGCCAGCAGCGTGGGGGGGAGCTCCTACGAGCAGTACGTC. It translates to CASSVGGSSYEQYV.

The chain couples TRBV6-5 to TRBJ1-4, with 7 bases aligning to TRBD1. The CDR3 loop spans 14 amino acids. V was clipped by 6 bases and J by 8 bases; unmatched bases: 9. CDR1 is MNHEY, CDR2 SVGAGI, per germline. The CDR3 protein is CASRQTGQREKLFF. Written as DNA, the CDR3 is TGTGCCAGCAGGCAGACAGGGCAACGAGAAAAACTGTTTTTT.

V is TRBV7-6 and J is TRBJ2-1; 12 nucleotides align to TRBD2. CDR3 length equals 18 residues. Germline V CDR1 and CDR2: SGHVS, FNYEAQ. The junction had 14 bases not matched to a gene; V was cut back by 2 bases and J by 9 bases. In DNA, the CDR3 is TGTGCCAGCAGCTTAAAAGAAAGGACTAGCGGGATCAGGTCTGAGCAGTTCTTC. Translation gives CASSLKERTSGIRSEQFF. Full variable domain (missing parts from reference TRBV7-6 and TRBJ2-1): GAGVSQSPRYKVTKRGQDVALRCDPISGHVSLYWYRQALGQGPEFLTYFNYEAQQDKSGLPNDRFSAERPEGSISTLTIQRTEQRDSAMYRCASSLKERTSGIRSEQFFGPGTRLTVL.

The genes are TRBV29-1 and TRBJ2-3; maybe TRBD2 (5 bases). The CDR3 is 16 residues long. CDR1 is SQVTM and CDR2 is ANQGSEA in the germline V gene. The ends were cut back, 4 bases at V and 5 bases at J, with 22 bases in the middle. CDR3 nucleotides: TGCAGCGTTGGAACGGCTGTGCTTATAGGAGGAGATACGCAGTATTTT. It translates to CSVGTAVLIGGDTQYF.

The sample holds one count of this clone. The chain combines TRBV2 with TRBJ2-1; 13 bases agree with TRBD2. J lost 9 bases, V lost 5 bases, and 10 bases had no gene match. Germline CDR1 is SNHLY and CDR2 is FYNNEI. The CDR3 consists of 16 residues. This chain's CDR3 is CASSYTGLAGVLEQFF. The CDR3 DNA reads TGTGCCAGCAGTTATACAGGACTAGCGGGAGTTCTTGAGCAGTTCTTC.

The rearrangement links TRBV30 to TRBJ1-6; tentative D call: TRBD1 (6 bases). The germline V gene has CDR1 GTSNPN and CDR2 SVGIG (reference sequence). This CDR3 has 15 amino acids. The V end was cut by 4 bases, the J end by 7 bases, with 17 bases between. In DNA, the CDR3 is TGTGCCTGGACCTTGCCAGACAGGAACAATTCACCCCTCCACTTT. It is translated as CAWTLPDRNNSPLHF.

This chain uses TRBV2 with TRBJ2-7; D is perhaps TRBD2 (5 bases). Germline V gives CDR1 SNHLY, CDR2 FYNNEI. V shed 5 bases and J shed 3 bases, with 20 bases lying between them. This CDR3 has 16 amino acids. In nucleotides, the CDR3 is TGTGCCAGCAGTCTTGAGACCTCACCCGAGGGCTACGAGCAGTACTTC. Translated: CASSLETSPEGYEQYF.

The chain uses TRBV15 and TRBJ2-7, with a weak D call TRBD1 (7 bases). Germline CDR1 is LNHNV and CDR2 is YYDKDF (reference sequence). This CDR3 contains 16 residues. The germline V and J ends were trimmed by 5 bases and 6 bases, with 23 bases remaining between them. The CDR3 DNA sequence: TGTGCCACCAGCGCAGCTGCGGGACAGAGAGGTGGCGAGCAGTACTTC. Amino acids: CATSAAAGQRGGEQYF.

The chain recombines TRBV9 with TRBJ2-5; D possibly corresponds to TRBD2 (5 bases). Germline CDR1 SGDLS, CDR2 YYNGEE. Trimming shortened V by 3 bases and J by 5 bases, and 17 bases separated the two germline ends. The length of the CDR3 is 15 residues. The CDR3 region has the DNA TGTGCCAGCAGCGAATCCGGAGGCCTCTGGGAGACCCAGTACTTC. Protein sequence: CASSESGGLWETQYF.

The rearrangement links TRBV9 to TRBJ2-1, with 9 bases that match TRBD2. Germline-derived CDR1 and CDR2 are SGDLS and YYNGEE. This CDR3 comprises 15 residues. Unmatched junction bases numbered 3, after V lost 0 bases and J lost 5 bases. The CDR3 region is CASSVGGGVNNEQFF. The CDR3 DNA follows: TGTGCCAGCAGCGTAGGCGGGGGGGTGAACAATGAGCAGTTCTTC.

This chain uses TRBV5-1 with TRBJ1-3; the D is unclear. V gave up 5 bases and J gave up 0 bases, with 12 bases separating them. The CDR3 is made up of 15 amino acids. The germline gives CDR1 SGHRS, CDR2 YFSETQ. CDR3 nucleotides: TGCGCCAGCAGGCCTGAACCGAGCTCTGGAAACACCATATATTTT. Its protein is CASRPEPSSGNTIYF. The full variable domain, its missing parts supplied by reference TRBV5-1 and TRBJ1-3, is KAGVTQTPRYLIKTRGQQVTLSCSPISGHRSVSWYQQTPGQGLQFLFEYFSETQRNKGNFPGRFSGRQFSNSRSEMNVSTLELGDSALYLCASRPEPSSGNTIYFGEGSWLTVV.

The chain has TRBV5-6 and TRBJ1-6, with TRBD1 matching 8 bases. The V gene's germline CDR1 is SGHDT and CDR2 YYEEEE. Trimming removed 8 bases from V and 8 bases from J; junction bases left unmatched: 6. The CDR3 has 13 residues. CDR3 sequence: CASGTGGYSPLHF. The CDR3 nucleotides are TGTGCCAGTGGCACAGGGGGGTATTCACCCCTCCACTTT. Full variable domain (outside the CDR3, taken from reference TRBV5-6 and TRBJ1-6): DAGVTQSPTHLIKTRGQQVTLRCSPKSGHDTVSWYQQALGQGPQFIFQYYEEEERQRGNFPDRFSGHQFPNYSSELNVNALLLGDSALYLCASGTGGYSPLHFGNGTRLTVT.

The chain carries TRBV27 and TRBJ2-7; a weak D match, TRBD1 (5 bases). Germline V gives CDR1 MNHEY, CDR2 SMNVEV (reference sequence). The ends were cut back, 5 bases at V and 3 bases at J, with 11 bases in the middle. The CDR3 totals 13 residues. The CDR3 nucleotides are TGTGCCAGCAGTACTGACAGAGGCTACGAGCAGTACTTC. Its protein is CASSTDRGYEQYF.